Listed below are T cell receptor beta chains from one sample, sequenced in a study of cytomegalovirus exposure and HLA in healthy donors. Measured with immunoSEQ multiplex PCR; TCRdb has only the in-frame clones, and not every one. In the table there are some 250,000 clones, 82% of which are singletons. The sequenced sample consisted of PBMCs. These receptors all come from a woman aged 40 to 50 in good health and CMV-seropositive. Each CDR3 is given with its conserved first and last residue. Fields, in order: D gene, clone size, J gene, V gene, CDR3 protein, CDR3 DNA. The D gene is left open where the match is weak. A row's size may be missing; if present it is once, few, many or a size class.

D: -
size: -
J: TRBJ1-5
V: TRBV19
CDR3: CASSPGRAGNQPQHF
DNA: TGTGCCAGTAGTCCCGGGAGGGCTGGCAATCAGCCCCAGCATTTT

D: TRBD2
size: -
J: TRBJ2-1
V: TRBV7-2
CDR3: CASSLAILGGDEQFF
DNA: TGTGCCAGCAGCTTAGCGATCCTGGGGGGGGATGAGCAGTTCTTC

D: -
size: -
J: TRBJ2-5
V: TRBV6-5
CDR3: CASTAQSRGKTQYF
DNA: TGTGCCAGCACAGCCCAGTCTAGGGGGAAGACCCAGTACTTC

D: TRBD1
size: -
J: TRBJ1-1
V: TRBV5-6
CDR3: CASSQGQGTEAFF
DNA: TGTGCCAGCAGCCAGGGACAGGGGACTGAAGCTTTCTTT

D: -
size: -
J: TRBJ2-7
V: TRBV18
CDR3: CASSPRAPYEQYF
DNA: TGTGCCAGCTCACCGAGAGCCCCTTACGAGCAGTACTTC

D: -
size: -
J: TRBJ1-3
V: TRBV11-2
CDR3: CASSLGQSSGNTIYF
DNA: TGTGCCAGCAGCTTAGGACAGAGCTCTGGAAACACCATATATTTT

D: TRBD1
size: once
J: TRBJ1-5
V: TRBV4-2
CDR3: CASSQADRGSNQPQHF
DNA: TGTGCCAGCAGCCAGGCGGACAGGGGGAGCAATCAGCCCCAGCATTTT

D: -
size: -
J: TRBJ2-7
V: TRBV6-5
CDR3: CASSRLEGYEQYF
DNA: TGTGCCAGCAGCCGCCTGGAGGGATACGAGCAGTACTTC

D: TRBD1
size: -
J: TRBJ1-6
V: TRBV7-9
CDR3: CASSYRGANNSPLHF
DNA: TGTGCCAGCAGCTACAGGGGGGCCAATAATTCACCCCTCCACTTT

D: TRBD1
size: once
J: TRBJ1-2
V: TRBV9
CDR3: CASSAGTGGDGYTF
DNA: TGTGCCAGCAGCGCAGGGACAGGGGGCGATGGCTACACCTTC

D: TRBD1
size: -
J: TRBJ1-2
V: TRBV4-2
CDR3: CASSRPQGEDGYTF
DNA: TGTGCCAGCAGCCGCCCACAGGGGGAAGATGGCTACACCTTC

D: -
size: -
J: TRBJ2-2
V: TRBV6-5
CDR3: CASSLAGGELFF
DNA: TGTGCCAGCAGTTTAGCCGGGGGGGAGCTGTTTTTT

D: -
size: -
J: TRBJ2-7
V: TRBV7-2
CDR3: CASSLVAQGSYEQYF
DNA: TGTGCCAGCAGCTTAGTTGCCCAGGGCTCCTACGAGCAGTACTTC

D: TRBD2
size: -
J: TRBJ2-1
V: TRBV5-1
CDR3: CASSLVAGGYNEQFF
DNA: TGCGCCAGCAGCTTAGTAGCGGGGGGTTACAATGAGCAGTTCTTC

D: TRBD2
size: -
J: TRBJ2-1
V: TRBV7-2
CDR3: CASSLRAGTSINEQFF
DNA: TGTGCCAGCAGCTTAAGAGCGGGAACATCGATAAATGAGCAGTTCTTC

D: -
size: -
J: TRBJ1-1
V: TRBV7-9
CDR3: CASSLIRTNTEAFF
DNA: TGTGCCAGCAGCCTAATTCGGACTAACACTGAAGCTTTCTTT

D: TRBD1
size: few
J: TRBJ2-1
V: TRBV11-2
CDR3: CASNPRTGGASYNEQFF
DNA: TGTGCCAGCAACCCCCGAACAGGGGGCGCCTCCTACAATGAGCAGTTCTTC

D: TRBD1
size: -
J: TRBJ1-2
V: TRBV2
CDR3: CASSAITRRTGTNYGYTF
DNA: TGTGCCAGCAGTGCCATCACCCGGAGGACAGGGACTAACTATGGCTACACCTTC